This T cell receptor beta chain was captured in a study of shared clonotypes between healthy human individuals. Study conclusions and caveats: Relative to memory subsets, naive subsets generally showed larger estimated richness. Even with large depth, rarefaction showed that sorted-subset sequencing was incomplete.

Genomic DNA of every subset was divided equally among multiple immunoSEQ plates. Clones were sequenced by immunoSEQ multiplex PCR, and TCRdb holds only the in-frame ones, with some missing. The sample yields approximately 740,000 clones, roughly 70% seen once. This clone was recorded only once. The target antigen is unknown. The ends were cut back, 0 bases at V and 4 bases at J, with 10 bases in the middle. From germline, CDR1 is ENHRY and CDR2 SYGVKD. The CDR3 spans 14 residues. The sample taken for sequencing was memory CD4+ T cells sorted from blood. Subset given: CD45RA-negative fraction. The source of this sequence is a woman between 25 and 40 years old in good health. This sequence joins TRBV10-3 and TRBJ2-7; TRBD1 might be the D (5 bases). Here the CDR3 reads CAISESQAIYEQYF. CDR3 in DNA: TGTGCCATCAGTGAGTCACAGGCGATATACGAGCAGTACTTC.